The 17 T cell receptor beta chains presented below share a single source sample, sequenced in a study of T cell repertoires in cytomegalovirus infection. No antigen has been assigned to these receptors. MiXCR was run by TCRdb on the reads, yielding one entry per CDR3 protein. The table includes some 130,000 distinct CDR3 sequences, over 30% detected once. The source material was CD8+ T cells from cultured PBMCs, sampled from culture after CMV antigen stimulation. The receptors come from a human donor in good health (CMV status not recorded). Some clones in this sample may be carry-over from other donors' samples.

This clonotype appeared a few times. V is TRBV27 and J is TRBJ2-3, with D tentatively TRBD1 or TRBD2 (6 bases each). Germline loops: CDR1 MNHEY, CDR2 SMNVEV (reference sequence). This CDR3 region has 15 residues. V shed 2 bases and J shed 1 base, with 10 bases lying between them. CDR3 residues: CASSLGGRGTDTQYF. Written as DNA, the CDR3 is TGTGCCAGCAGTTTAGGGGGGCGCGGCACAGATACGCAGTATTTT.

The V gene is TRBV7-9, the J gene TRBJ2-5, with TRBD2 matching 10 bases. The CDR3 loop spans 17 amino acids. V was clipped by 1 base and J by 0 bases; unmatched bases: 5. Germline V gene lookup returns CDR1 SEHNR and CDR2 FQNEAQ (reference sequence). CDR3 sequence reads: CASSLVPSGGYQETQYF. CDR3 DNA sequence: TGTGCCAGCAGCTTAGTTCCTAGCGGGGGTTACCAAGAGACCCAGTACTTC.

This clonotype was seen repeatedly, ten times or more. V and J are TRBV7-9 and TRBJ2-1, with 10 bases aligning to TRBD2. Germline CDR1 SEHNR, CDR2 FQNEAQ (reference sequence). The length of the CDR3 is 12 residues. V shed 11 bases, J shed 7 bases, and the junction held 5 bases outside the gene matches. The chain's CDR3 is CAWTAGGNEQFF. The CDR3 region has the DNA TGTGCCTGGACAGCGGGGGGGAATGAGCAGTTCTTC.

This clonotype was detected only a few times. The chain has TRBV28 and TRBJ2-5; D is ambiguous. Trimming shortened V by 6 bases and J by 9 bases, and 8 bases separated the two germline ends. The CDR3 covers 10 residues. Germline V gene sequence: CDR1 MDHEN, CDR2 SYDVKM. The CDR3 nucleotides read TGTGCCAGCAGCCACGGGCCCCAGTACTTC. Translation: CASSHGPQYF.

This clonotype was counted many times. This rearrangement joins TRBV7-8 to TRBJ1-5; 7 positions agree with TRBD1. With V trimmed by 1 base and J by 0 bases, 3 bases remained unmatched. The CDR3 contains 16 residues. CDR1 is SGHVS, CDR2 FQNEAQ, per germline. The CDR3 nucleotides are TGTGCCAGCAGCTTAGAGGGGGCCCTTAGCAATCAGCCCCAGCATTTT. Translated, it gives CASSLEGALSNQPQHF.

This chain uses TRBV27 with TRBJ1-1, with D possibly being TRBD1 (5 bases). V was pared by 7 bases and J by 4 bases, with 19 bases between. There are 15 residues in the CDR3. CDR1 is MNHEY and CDR2 is SMNVEV in the germline V gene (reference sequence). CDR3 sequence (DNA): TGTGCCAGCATTCTTATCAGGGAATCAGCCACTGAAGCTTTCTTT. Protein: CASILIRESATEAFF.

Turning to this clonotype: Its ends do not fully match the called genes, so a read error is possible. The rearrangement links TRBV7-9 to TRBJ1-5; no reliable D call. This CDR3 comprises 14 residues. From germline, CDR1 is SEHNR and CDR2 FQNEAQ (reference sequence). The CDR3 sequence: CASSDFTWDQPQQF. The CDR3 DNA reads TGTGCCAGCTCTGATTTCACGTGGGATCAGCCCCAGCAATTT.

The table lists this clonotype with a few counts. The rearrangement uses TRBV19 and TRBJ1-5, with D perhaps matching TRBD1 (5 bases). CDR1 LNHDA and CDR2 SQIVND come from the germline V gene (reference sequence). Trimming pared 1 base from V and 3 bases from J, leaving 7 bases between. CDR3 length: 14 amino acids. The DNA for the CDR3 is TGTGCCAGTAGTATAGTGGGGGACAATCAGCCCCAGCATTTT. Translating it yields CASSIVGDNQPQHF.

This clonotype was observed many times. This chain joins TRBV7-2 and TRBJ2-5; D uncertain. Between the trimmed V and J ends, which lost 4 bases and 5 bases, there was a span of 11 bases. This CDR3 region has 13 residues. CDR1 is SGHTA, CDR2 FQGNSA, per germline. The CDR3, as DNA: TGTGCCAGCAGCTCCCTCGGTCCCGAGACCCAGTACTTC. It codes for CASSSLGPETQYF.

The table lists this clonotype with a few counts. The chain has TRBV6-5 and TRBJ2-1; 10 nucleotides agree with TRBD2. The junction had 9 bases not matched to a gene; V was cut back by 2 bases and J by 8 bases. Germline loops: CDR1 MNHEY, CDR2 SVGAGI. CDR3 size: 16 residues. This CDR3 reads CASSYLPSGGADEQFF. The CDR3 nucleotides read TGTGCCAGCAGTTACCTCCCCAGCGGGGGGGCCGATGAGCAGTTCTTC.

J is TRBJ2-5 and V is TRBV20-1; the match to TRBD2 covers 15 bases. CDR3 length: 18 residues. Per germline, CDR1 DFQATT and CDR2 SNEGSKA (reference sequence). V shed 0 bases, J shed 4 bases, and the junction held 9 bases outside the gene matches. DNA for the CDR3: TGCAGTGCTAGAGATGGCGGACTAGCGGGGGGGCGGGGAGAGACCCAGTACTTC. Translation gives CSARDGGLAGGRGETQYF.

This clonotype was detected only once. Compared with germline, one end of the junction differs, possibly owing to a read error. The chain couples TRBV7-4 to TRBJ1-1; 9 bases line up with TRBD1. Germline V gene data show CDR1 as SGHVT and CDR2 as SQSDAQ. The CDR3 length is 15 residues. The CDR3 is CASSLQQGARDEALF. The CDR3 nucleotides are TGTGCCAGCAGCTTACAACAGGGGGCACGTGATGAAGCTTTGTTT.

This clonotype has a handful of counts. V and J are TRBV4-1 and TRBJ2-7; 7 bases map to TRBD1. The CDR3 covers 15 residues. Germline V CDR1 and CDR2: MGHRA, YSYEKL. V dropped 1 base and J dropped 4; count of bases not matched to a gene: 7. The CDR3 sequence is CASSQVRDSIYEQYF. CDR3 coding DNA: TGCGCCAGCAGCCAAGTTAGGGACAGCATATACGAGCAGTACTTC.

This clonotype was recorded at least ten times. The CDR3 sequence: CASTPDSPYEQYF. The CDR3 DNA reads as TGTGCCAGCACCCCGGACAGCCCCTACGAGCAGTACTTC. The chain uses TRBV7-2 and TRBJ2-7; a possible D gene is TRBD1 (6 bases). Germline CDR1 SGHTA, CDR2 FQGNSA. The CDR3 runs to 13 residues. V lost 7 bases and J 2 bases, leaving 12 bases between the germline ends.

The gene calls are TRBV27 and TRBJ1-5; no reliable D call. V was trimmed by 6 bases and J by 6 bases, leaving 12 bases between them. This CDR3 contains 13 residues. Germline V gives CDR1 MNHEY, CDR2 SMNVEV (reference sequence). The CDR3 here is CASSRHESQPQHF. The CDR3 DNA follows: TGTGCCAGCAGCCGACATGAGAGTCAGCCCCAGCATTTT.

This clonotype was seen only a few times. V and J are TRBV29-1 and TRBJ2-1; 12 nucleotides match TRBD2. CDR1 and CDR2 from the germline V gene are SQVTM and ANQGSEA. This CDR3 is built from 14 residues. V shed 7 bases and J 7 bases; nucleotides not matched to a gene: 8. The CDR3 nucleotides read TGCAGCGCGAGAACTAGCGGGGGGCCGAATGAGCAGTTCTTC. It codes for CSARTSGGPNEQFF.

CDR3 sequence (DNA): TGTGCCAGCAGTTCCGGGACTACTCTCCAATGGGCCCAGTACTTC. Encoded protein: CASSSGTTLQWAQYF. The chain joins TRBV28 to TRBJ2-5, with 7 bases identical to TRBD2. Trimming took 4 bases from V and 9 from J; bases not matched to a gene: 14. The CDR3 has 15 residues. Germline-derived CDR1 and CDR2 are MDHEN and SYDVKM.